The clone carrying this TCR beta chain has a handful of counts. What it binds is not known. Time point reported: patch test 1, 2 weeks after DPC sensitization. Treatment defined: therapeutic diphenylcyclopropenone sensitization with weekly scalp DPC. Someone pulled total RNA out of unfractionated whole blood. Unique molecular identifiers were attached to individual cDNA molecules within the library. TCRdb ran MiXCR on the RACE reads and lists one entry per CDR3 protein. Of around 57,000 distinct CDR3 sequences listed, approximately 10% are singletons. This entry comes from a study of human T cells and chemical hapten exposure. Study summary: The patients were mostly female; they had alopecia areata, totalis or universalis. Notes on the study in general: Higher patch test scores went with higher counts of PT1 expanded TCRs. Expanded TCR sets contained significantly more large CDR3 similarity clusters than controls.

CDR1 and CDR2 from the germline V gene are KGHDR and SFDVKD. V was trimmed by 3 bases and J by 3 bases, leaving 5 bases between them. The CDR3 extends over 13 amino acids. This rearrangement joins TRBV24-1 to TRBJ2-1; D gene uncertain. The sequencing here drew on whole blood, taken in connection with sensitization to the hapten diphenylcyclopropenone (DPC). This clonotype originated in a woman aged 40 to 55 with alopecia areata. Some clones in this sample may be carry-over from other donors' samples. The CDR3 coding sequence is TGTGCCACCAGTGATAACTACTACAATGAGCAGTTCTTC. Translated, it gives CATSDNYYNEQFF.